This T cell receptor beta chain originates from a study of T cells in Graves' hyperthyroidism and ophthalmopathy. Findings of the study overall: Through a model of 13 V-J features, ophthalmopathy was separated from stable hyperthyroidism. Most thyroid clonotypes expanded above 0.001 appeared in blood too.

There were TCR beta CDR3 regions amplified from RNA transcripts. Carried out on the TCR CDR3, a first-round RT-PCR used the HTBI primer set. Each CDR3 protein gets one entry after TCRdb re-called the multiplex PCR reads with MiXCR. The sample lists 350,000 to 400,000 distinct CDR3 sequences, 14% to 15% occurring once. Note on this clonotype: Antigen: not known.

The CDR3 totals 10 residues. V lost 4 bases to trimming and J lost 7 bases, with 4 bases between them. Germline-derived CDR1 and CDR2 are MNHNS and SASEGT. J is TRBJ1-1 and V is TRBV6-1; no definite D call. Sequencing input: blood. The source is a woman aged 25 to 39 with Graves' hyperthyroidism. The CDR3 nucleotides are TGTGCCAGCAGTGTGTATGAAGCTTTCTTT. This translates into CASSVYEAFF.